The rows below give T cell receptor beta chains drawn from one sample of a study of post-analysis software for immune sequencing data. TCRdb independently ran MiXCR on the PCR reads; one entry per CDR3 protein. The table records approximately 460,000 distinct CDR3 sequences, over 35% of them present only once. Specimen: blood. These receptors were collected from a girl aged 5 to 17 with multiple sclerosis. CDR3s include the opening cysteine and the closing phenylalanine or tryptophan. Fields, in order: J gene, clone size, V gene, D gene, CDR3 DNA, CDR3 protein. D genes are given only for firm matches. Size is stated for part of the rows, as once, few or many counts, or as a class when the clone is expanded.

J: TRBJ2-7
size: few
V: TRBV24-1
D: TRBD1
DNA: TGTGCCACCAGTGATTGGACAGGGAACGAGCAGTACTTC
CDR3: CATSDWTGNEQYF

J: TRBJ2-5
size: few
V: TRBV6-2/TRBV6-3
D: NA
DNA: TGTGCCAGCAGTTACTCGAAGGGCGAGACCCAGTACTTC
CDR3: CASSYSKGETQYF

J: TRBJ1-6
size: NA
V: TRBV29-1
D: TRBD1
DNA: TGCAGCGTTATGACCGGGACAGATTATAATTCACCCCTCCACTTT
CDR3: CSVMTGTDYNSPLHF

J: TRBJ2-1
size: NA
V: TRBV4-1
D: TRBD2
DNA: TGCGCCAGCAGCCAAGATTCTGGGCTAGCGGTTTACAATGAGCAGTTCTTC
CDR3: CASSQDSGLAVYNEQFF

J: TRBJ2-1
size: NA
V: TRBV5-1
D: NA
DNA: TGCGCCAGCAGCCCCGGACTGCTATACAATGAGCAGTTCTTC
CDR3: CASSPGLLYNEQFF

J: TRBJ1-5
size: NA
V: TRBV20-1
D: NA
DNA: TGCAGTGCTAGAGACAGATACAATCAGCCCCAGCATTTT
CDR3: CSARDRYNQPQHF

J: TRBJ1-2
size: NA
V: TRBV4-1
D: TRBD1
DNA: TGCGCCAGCAGCTCCACCCGGGACAGGGGACCTGGCTACACCTTC
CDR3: CASSSTRDRGPGYTF

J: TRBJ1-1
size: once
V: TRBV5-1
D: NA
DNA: TGCGCCAGCAGCACGGGGGGAGGGCTGAACACTGAAGCTTTCTTT
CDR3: CASSTGGGLNTEAFF

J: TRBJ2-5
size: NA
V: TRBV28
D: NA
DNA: TGTGCCAGCAGTCCTCCTCGGGACTTCCAACCCCAAGAGACCCAGTACTTC
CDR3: CASSPPRDFQPQETQYF

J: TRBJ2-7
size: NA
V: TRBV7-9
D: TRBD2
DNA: TGTGCCAGCAGCTGGGGGAGGGATAACCGTAGCTACGAGCAGTACTTC
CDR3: CASSWGRDNRSYEQYF

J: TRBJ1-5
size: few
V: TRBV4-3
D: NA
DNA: TGCGCCAGCAGCCAAGATCGGGGGGCTCAGCCCCAGCATTTT
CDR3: CASSQDRGAQPQHF

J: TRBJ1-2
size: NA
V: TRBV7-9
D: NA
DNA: TGTGCCAGCAGTGCTAACTATGGCTACACCTTC
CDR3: CASSANYGYTF

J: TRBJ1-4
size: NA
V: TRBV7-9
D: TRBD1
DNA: TGTGCCAGCAGACACAGGGGTTCTGATGAAAAACTGTTTTTT
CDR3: CASRHRGSDEKLFF

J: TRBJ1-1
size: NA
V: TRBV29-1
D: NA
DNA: TGCAGCGTTAGTAATGGTGACAGGTGGACTGAAGCTTTCTTT
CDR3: CSVSNGDRWTEAFF

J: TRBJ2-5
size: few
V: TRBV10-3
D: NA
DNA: TGTGCCATCAGTGTGTCGCAGGGGGAGACCCAGTACTTC
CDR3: CAISVSQGETQYF

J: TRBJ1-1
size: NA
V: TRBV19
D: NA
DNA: TGTGCCAGTAGAGAAACAGGGAGGAACACTGAAGCTTTCTTT
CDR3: CASRETGRNTEAFF

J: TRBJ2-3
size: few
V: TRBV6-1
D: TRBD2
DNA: TGTGCCAGCAGTCAGGGAGGGTTCGGCACAGATACGCAGTATTTT
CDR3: CASSQGGFGTDTQYF